This TCR beta chain was sequenced during a study of shared clonotypes between healthy human individuals. In the study overall: CD4 naive and memory got three plates each, CD8 naive two, CD8 memory one.

Sequencing used immunoSEQ multiplex PCR; TCRdb keeps in-frame clones, though not all of them. Of under 550,000 clones in the sample, 90% to 97% were seen once. All of the donors resided in Nashville, Tennessee, and each was a Caucasian adult. Germline V gives CDR1 SGHNT, CDR2 YYREEE (reference sequence). The CDR3 totals 18 residues. V shed 0 bases, J shed 6 bases, and the junction held 11 bases outside the gene matches. This clone has a single count. Specimen: naive CD4+ T cells sorted from blood. Subset defined: CD45RA+ positively selected. The chain couples TRBV5-4 to TRBJ2-3; 12 bases are shared with TRBD2. This TCR was recovered from a young woman in good health. The CDR3 loop reads CASSLGGTSGSLGDTQYF. Here the CDR3 DNA reads TGTGCCAGCAGCTTGGGCGGGACTAGCGGGTCCCTCGGGGATACGCAGTATTTT.